The 26 T cell receptor beta chains listed next were all sequenced from one sample in a study of T cell responses to AZD1222 COVID-19 vaccine. Profiled with immunoSEQ multiplex PCR; TCRdb holds only in-frame clones, not every one. The sample yields more than 95,000 clones, roughly 86% seen once. Sequencing used peripheral blood, obtained 28 days after the second dose of the MenACWY control vaccine. These receptors all stem from an adult who received the MenACWY meningococcal vaccine as a control.

In its sample, this clone was seen a few times. The chain couples TRBV3-1 (or the pseudogene TRBV3-2) to TRBJ2-1; TRBD2 aligns across 11 bases. The CDR3 extends over 16 amino acids. J gave up 7 bases and V 4 bases, and 9 bases lay outside the gene matches. Per the germline V gene, CDR1 is LGHDT and CDR2 is YNNKEL (reference sequence). This chain's CDR3 is CASSPTLAGARNEQFF. CDR3 DNA: TGTGCCAGCAGCCCAACACTAGCGGGGGCAAGGAATGAGCAGTTCTTC.

The chain couples TRBV11-2 to TRBJ2-7; D perhaps matches TRBD1 (6 bases). The CDR3 spans 17 residues. Germline CDR1 is SGHAT and CDR2 is FQNNGV. The V and J ends lost 4 bases and 7 bases respectively, with 26 bases between them. The CDR3 sequence is CASSWTVSLSSDSEQYF. The CDR3 nucleotides read TGTGCCAGCAGCTGGACAGTATCTTTGTCGTCCGACTCTGAGCAGTACTTC. Complete variable domain (other parts from reference TRBV11-2 and TRBJ2-7): EAGVAQSPRYKIIEKRQSVAFWCNPISGHATLYWYQQILGQGPKLLIQFQNNGVVDDSQLPKDRFSAERLKGVDSTLKIQPAKLEDSAVYLCASSWTVSLSSDSEQYFGPGTRLTVT.

The V and J genes are TRBV4-1 and TRBJ2-7; 15 nucleotides agree with TRBD2. CDR1 is MGHRA, CDR2 YSYEKL, per germline. The CDR3 spans 15 residues. V trimming: 1 base; J trimming: 12 bases; junction bases outside the gene matches: 7. In nucleotides, the CDR3 is TGCGCCAGCAGCCAAGCTGGGACTAGCGGGGGGCGGCGGTACTTC. Protein sequence: CASSQAGTSGGRRYF.

The chain employs TRBV6-5 and TRBJ2-5; 10 bases are shared with TRBD2. Per the germline V gene, CDR1 is MNHEY and CDR2 is SVGAGI. The junction had 3 bases not matched to a gene; V was cut back by 2 bases and J by 3 bases. The length of the CDR3 is 15 residues. This CDR3 is CASSYPGTSEETQYF. CDR3 DNA sequence: TGTGCCAGCAGTTACCCCGGGACTAGCGAAGAGACCCAGTACTTC.

The J gene is TRBJ2-5, the V gene TRBV7-8; 9 nucleotides match TRBD1. The CDR3 length is 14 residues. Germline assignment: CDR1 SGHVS and CDR2 FQNEAQ. Trimming at V came to 5 bases and at J to 5 bases, leaving 6 bases not matched to a gene. Written as DNA, the CDR3 is TGTGCCAGCAGCGATGGACAGGGGTTCGAGACCCAGTACTTC. Its protein product is CASSDGQGFETQYF.

This sequence joins TRBV20-1 and TRBJ2-1, with TRBD2 matching 8 bases. With V trimmed by 3 bases and J by 6 bases, 7 bases remained unmatched. Germline V gene lookup returns CDR1 DFQATT and CDR2 SNEGSKA (reference sequence). CDR3 length: 14 amino acids. The CDR3 nucleotides are TGCAGTGCTAGTCGGGCTAGCGGGTCCAATGAGCAGTTCTTC. Encoded protein: CSASRASGSNEQFF.

The J gene is TRBJ1-5, the V gene TRBV28; tentatively, D is TRBD1 (5 bases). From germline, CDR1 is MDHEN and CDR2 SYDVKM. The CDR3 consists of 14 residues. Trimming took off 7 bases at V and 4 bases at J, with 14 bases between the two ends. CDR3 protein: CASTPGQGNQPQHF. The CDR3 nucleotides read TGTGCCAGCACCCCGGGGCAGGGAAATCAGCCCCAGCATTTT.

V gene TRBV6-5 combines with J gene TRBJ2-7, with D maybe TRBD1 (6 bases). V shed 6 bases and J shed 0 bases, with 15 bases lying between them. Germline V CDR1 and CDR2: MNHEY, SVGAGI. The CDR3 length is 15 residues. The CDR3 region has the DNA TGTGCCAGCAGAGCCAGACAGGTATCCTCCTACGAGCAGTACTTC. Its protein is CASRARQVSSYEQYF.

The rearrangement links TRBV5-4 to TRBJ1-1; D is possibly TRBD1 (5 bases). The V end lost 0 bases, the J end lost 3 bases, and 15 bases lay between the germline ends. CDR3 length: 16 residues. Germline CDR1 and CDR2: SGHNT and YYREEE (reference sequence). The CDR3 sequence is CASSLGDPGSHTEAFF. Here the CDR3 DNA reads TGTGCCAGCAGCTTGGGGGACCCAGGGAGCCACACTGAAGCTTTCTTT.

The chain couples TRBV6-2 or TRBV6-3 to TRBJ2-3; TRBD1 matches at 8 bases. Trimming at V came to 2 bases and at J to 5 bases, leaving 9 bases not matched to a gene. The CDR3 contains 16 residues. Germline lookup yields CDR1 MNHEY and CDR2 SVGEGT. In DNA, the CDR3 is TGTGCCAGCAGTTACGGGCAGGGGGCATCATTAGATACGCAGTATTTT. Its translation: CASSYGQGASLDTQYF.

The chain joins TRBV7-2 to TRBJ1-2; TRBD1 agrees at 12 bases. Germline V gene sequence: CDR1 SGHTA, CDR2 FQGNSA. J lost 4 bases, V lost 11 bases, and 8 bases had no gene match. The CDR3 spans 14 residues. CDR3 region: CAGRDRGRIYGYTF. The CDR3 bases are TGTGCCGGGCGGGACAGGGGGCGTATCTATGGCTACACCTTC.

This chain connects TRBV29-1 to TRBJ2-7, with TRBD2 matching over 8 bases. The V gene's germline CDR1 is SQVTM and CDR2 ANQGSEA. This CDR3 comprises 14 residues. The ends lost 6 bases at V and 1 base at J; junction bases unmatched: 8. As DNA, the CDR3 is TGCAGCGTCAAATTAGCGGGGTCGTCCTACGAGCAGTACTTC. It specifies CSVKLAGSSYEQYF.

The chain is built from TRBV7-2 and TRBJ2-1, with D possibly being TRBD1 (7 bases). Trimming left V 5 bases short and J 5 bases short, with 16 bases between. This CDR3 has 15 amino acids. Germline V gene sequence: CDR1 SGHTA, CDR2 FQGNSA. The CDR3 reads CASSLAGQQNNEQFF. The CDR3 region has the DNA TGTGCCAGCAGCCTCGCGGGACAGCAAAACAATGAGCAGTTCTTC.

The chain carries TRBV12-3 or TRBV12-4 and TRBJ2-1; no clear D gene. The CDR3 sequence is 11 residues long. V lost 4 bases to trimming and J lost 10 bases, with 8 bases between them. CDR3: CASSSGREQFF. CDR3 coding DNA: TGTGCCAGCAGTTCGGGCCGCGAGCAGTTCTTC.

This chain uses TRBV18 with TRBJ1-5; D perhaps matches TRBD1 (5 bases). The germline V and J ends were trimmed by 6 bases and 0 bases, with 12 bases remaining between them. CDR3 length: 15 residues. Per germline, CDR1 KGHSH and CDR2 LQKENI. CDR3 sequence (DNA): TGTGCCAGCTCGTACGGGGCTGCTAGCAATCAGCCCCAGCATTTT. This gives the protein CASSYGAASNQPQHF. The full variable domain, with the rest looked up from reference TRBV18 and TRBJ1-5, is NAGVMQNPRHLVRRRGQEARLRCSPMKGHSHVYWYRQLPEEGLKFMVYLQKENIIDESGMPKERFSAEFPKEGPSILRIQQVVRGDSAAYFCASSYGAASNQPQHFGDGTRLSIL.

The gene calls are TRBV7-2 and TRBJ2-2; D is uncertain. The germline CDR1 and CDR2 sequences are SGHTA and FQGNSA. There are 12 residues in the CDR3. Trimming removed 4 bases at V and 0 bases at J, with 0 bases between. The CDR3 reads CASSSNTGELFF. CDR3 coding DNA: TGTGCCAGCAGCTCGAACACCGGGGAGCTGTTTTTT.

V is TRBV6-5 and J is TRBJ2-7; the D gene is possibly TRBD2 (6 bases). Germline V lookup: CDR1 MNHEY, CDR2 SVGAGI. The CDR3 is 15 amino acids. Trimming stripped 1 base from V and 0 bases from J, with 10 bases between. CDR3 loop: CASSYWGDNSYEQYF. The CDR3 bases are TGTGCCAGCAGTTACTGGGGGGATAACTCCTACGAGCAGTACTTC.

The rearrangement uses TRBV4-2 and TRBJ2-5; the match to TRBD2 covers 13 bases. CDR1 and CDR2 (germline): LGHNA, YNFKEQ. The J segment lost 5 bases and the V segment lost 8 bases, leaving 20 bases of the junction unmatched. The CDR3 is 19 residues long. CDR3: CASRPGLAGDQTTRETQYF. The DNA of the CDR3 is TGTGCCAGCCGGCCAGGACTAGCGGGGGACCAAACTACCCGGGAGACCCAGTACTTC.

This chain uses TRBV28 with TRBJ1-1, with D unresolved. The CDR3 has 15 amino acids. CDR1 MDHEN and CDR2 SYDVKM come from the germline V gene. Trimming stripped 4 bases from V and 1 base from J, with 13 bases between. CDR3 sequence (DNA): TGTGCCAGCAGTTCCCCTCCGCCAGGGAACACTGAAGCTTTCTTT. It encodes CASSSPPPGNTEAFF.

The J gene is TRBJ2-3, the V gene TRBV2; no reliable D call. From germline, CDR1 is SNHLY and CDR2 FYNNEI. The CDR3 runs 13 residues. Trimming took 9 bases from V and 1 from J, leaving 11 bases between them. The CDR3 sequence is CASDEERTDTQYF. CDR3 coding DNA: TGTGCCAGTGACGAGGAGCGCACAGATACGCAGTATTTT.

The rearrangement links TRBV6-5 to TRBJ2-5, with 8 bases matching TRBD1. V gave up 2 bases and J gave up 1 base; unmatched junction bases: 3. The germline V gene encodes CDR1 MNHEY and CDR2 SVGAGI. This CDR3 is built from 15 residues. As DNA, the CDR3 is TGTGCCAGCAGTTACGTCAGGGGGCGCCAAGAGACCCAGTACTTC. It yields the protein CASSYVRGRQETQYF.

The chain employs TRBV18 and TRBJ1-4, with D possibly being TRBD1 (5 bases). Looked up from germline, CDR1 is KGHSH and CDR2 is LQKENI. The CDR3 loop spans 14 amino acids. V was shortened by 1 base and J by 10 bases, with 13 bases between the two germline ends. Written as DNA, the CDR3 is TGTGCCAGCTCACCACGGGGGGGAAGTGGAAAACTGTTTTTT. It translates to CASSPRGGSGKLFF.

The V and J genes are TRBV5-1 and TRBJ1-1, with TRBD1 matching over 9 bases. The J segment lost 4 bases and the V segment lost 5 bases, leaving 9 bases of the junction unmatched. Germline assignment: CDR1 SGHRS and CDR2 YFSETQ. The CDR3 length is 15 residues. This chain's CDR3 is CASRPGQGRVTEAFF. The CDR3 nucleotides are TGCGCCAGCAGACCCGGACAGGGGCGGGTCACTGAAGCTTTCTTT.

Here the CDR3 reads CASSSQGSNTEAFF. DNA for the CDR3: TGTGCCAGCAGCTCACAGGGCTCGAACACTGAAGCTTTCTTT. The chain couples TRBV7-9 to TRBJ1-1; TRBD1 is a possible D gene (6 bases). V gave up 4 bases and J gave up 1 base, with 10 bases separating them. The CDR3 is 14 residues long. Germline CDR1 SEHNR, CDR2 FQNEAQ (reference sequence).

Only one count was recorded for this clone. The chain combines TRBV30 with TRBJ2-7; D is perhaps TRBD2 (6 bases). CDR3 length: 13 residues. Germline CDR1 reads GTSNPN; CDR2 reads SVGIG (reference sequence). Trimming stripped 5 bases from V and 6 bases from J, with 17 bases between. The CDR3 nucleotides read TGTGCCTGGGCGGAAAGGAGGGTGAGCGAGCAGTACTTC. Its protein is CAWAERRVSEQYF.

The chain carries TRBV28 and TRBJ1-2; D remains unclear. V dropped 6 bases and J dropped 6 bases, with 14 bases sitting between them. This CDR3 contains 13 residues. CDR1 is MDHEN and CDR2 is SYDVKM in the germline V gene. In nucleotides, the CDR3 is TGTGCCAGCAGCCGCATCGGGATAGATGGCTACACCTTC. Translation: CASSRIGIDGYTF.